This T cell receptor (beta chain) originates from a study of patients and donors after allogeneic stem cell transplantation. TCRdb reprocessed the RT-PCR reads via MiXCR and lists one record per CDR3 protein. This table has 900,000 to 1,000,000 distinct CDR3 sequences, roughly 18% appearing once. Germline assignment: CDR1 KGHSH and CDR2 LQKENI. The V and J ends lost 6 bases and 1 base respectively, with 24 bases between them. The CDR3 has 18 amino acids. The chain joins TRBV18 to TRBJ1-1, with a weak D call TRBD1 (6 bases). The material sequenced was blood, either unsorted or a sorted T cell fraction (not recorded which). This receptor was taken from a human donor who was either an allogeneic HSCT recipient or a stem cell or donor lymphocyte infusion donor (not recorded which). It is not recorded whose cells these are; they may come from a transplant donor. CDR3 residues: CASSTQGGGNTWNTEAFF. The CDR3 bases are TGTGCCAGCTCCACTCAGGGAGGGGGTAATACATGGAACACTGAAGCTTTCTTT.